The TCR beta chain under discussion was sequenced for a study of blood T cell repertoires in COVID-19 (dated by TCRdb to 2018 to 2021). For the wider study: Samples from collaborators originated in the United States, Italy and Spain and spanned both the acute and convalescent phases of COVID-19. The material from the prospective study consisted of cDNA or gDNA derived from T cells, B-cell-depleted T cells, or PBMCs. The dataset comprised deeply sampled blood TCRbeta repertoires from subjects exposed to, actively infected with, or recovered from COVID-19. A freely available public database, intended as a resource for researchers studying the immune response to SARS-CoV-2, is where the repertoires were released. The samples were drawn from the first 160 participants of the ongoing ImmuneRACE study and from 1,254 subjects provided by 6 global collaborators. A de-identified subject ID, COVID-19 status, age in years and sex were almost always included in the sample metadata. Where available, HLA class I and class II types were taken from metadata supplied by the sample provider and were not determined by assay-based typing. General conclusions and limits of the study: The amount of clinical and demographic metadata varied by source and participant and was provided uncurated.

Collaborating institutions collected whole blood in K2EDTA tubes following their own protocols. For TCRbeta analysis, collaborator samples were shipped as frozen whole blood, as isolated PBMCs, or as DNA extracted from either sample type. TCRbeta CDR3 regions were amplified from genomic DNA by means of the immunoSEQ Assay, a bias-controlled multiplex PCR. Per the original workflow: Nucleated cell counts per sample were estimated from amplification of reference gene primers within the assay. Sequence reads were collapsed and filtered to measure the absolute abundance of every unique TCRbeta CDR3 rearrangement. For each sample, productive Simpson clonality was calculated as the square root of Simpson's diversity index over productive rearrangements. TCRdb carries this immuneACCESS record with in-frame sequences only. Its versions omit some clonotypes, under half of them owing to an unresolved V gene in the studies checked, with the rest unexplained. The V and J calls and clone size are taken from that table; D and trimming were inferred from the DNA. This sample holds tens of thousands of clones; 75% to 80% were observed only once. The ten top clones hold around 43% of the sample.

CDR1 LGHDT and CDR2 YNNKEL were looked up in the germline V gene (reference sequence). Trimming leaves V shorter by 0 bases and J shorter by 13 bases, with the junction holding 5 bases beyond the gene matches. From cysteine to phenylalanine, the CDR3 is 14 amino acids long. Kept here is only the CDR3 DNA, which spans 42 bases and is read in frame from base 1. This clone has just one count. What this receptor recognizes is not known. It has no much larger one-base neighbor in the sample; base qualities were not kept. The chain joins TRBV3-1 (or the pseudogene TRBV3-2) to TRBJ2-1, with 11 junctional bases fitting TRBD2. The sequencing sample was made of peripheral blood. The origin of this receptor is a man between 65 and 80 years old with active or convalescent COVID-19. The DNA sequence is TGTGCCAGCAGCCAAGATATAGCGGGAGGGCCTCAGTTCTTC. It encodes CASSQDIAGGPQFF.